This T cell receptor (beta chain) was recorded in a study of blood T cell repertoires in COVID-19. Losses at the gene ends were 0 bases for V and 4 bases for J; bases not matched to a gene: 2. CDR1 LGHDT and CDR2 YNNKEL come from the germline V gene (reference sequence). This CDR3 has 15 amino acids. The sample holds one count of this clone. Under the authors' procedure: Counts of nucleated cells, estimated from reference gene primer amplification, were obtained. This table comes from immunoSEQ multiplex PCR, and its TCRdb copy is limited to in-frame clones, with some not included. The D gene and trimming were derived from the DNA, and the V and J assignments and clone size from that table. The sample holds roughly 100,000 clones, around nine tenths seen once.

This clonotype was sampled from a woman aged 45-65 years in a cohort sampled during active COVID-19. The chain links TRBV3-1 (or the pseudogene TRBV3-2) to TRBJ2-1; 8 nucleotides line up with TRBD2. The sequenced material came from peripheral blood. In nucleotides, the CDR3 is TGTGCCAGCAGCCAAGATAGCGGGGCTTACAATGAGCAGTTCTTC. Protein product: CASSQDSGAYNEQFF.